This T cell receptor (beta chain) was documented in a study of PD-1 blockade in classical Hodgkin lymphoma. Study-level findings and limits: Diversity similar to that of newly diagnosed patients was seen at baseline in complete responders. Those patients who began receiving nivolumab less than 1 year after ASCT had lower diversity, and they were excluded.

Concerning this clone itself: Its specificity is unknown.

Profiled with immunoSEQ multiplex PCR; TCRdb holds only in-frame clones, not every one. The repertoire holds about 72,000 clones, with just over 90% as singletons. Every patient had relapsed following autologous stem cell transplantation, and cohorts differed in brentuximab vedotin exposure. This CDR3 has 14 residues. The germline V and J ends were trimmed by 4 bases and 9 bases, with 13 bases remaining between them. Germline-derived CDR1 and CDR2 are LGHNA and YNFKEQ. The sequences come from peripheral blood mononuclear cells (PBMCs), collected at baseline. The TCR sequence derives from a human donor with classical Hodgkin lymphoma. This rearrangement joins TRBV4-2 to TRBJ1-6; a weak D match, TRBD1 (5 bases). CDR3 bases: TGTGCCAGCAGCCCCGGGGCCAGAGGTTCACCCCTCCACTTT. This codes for CASSPGARGSPLHF.